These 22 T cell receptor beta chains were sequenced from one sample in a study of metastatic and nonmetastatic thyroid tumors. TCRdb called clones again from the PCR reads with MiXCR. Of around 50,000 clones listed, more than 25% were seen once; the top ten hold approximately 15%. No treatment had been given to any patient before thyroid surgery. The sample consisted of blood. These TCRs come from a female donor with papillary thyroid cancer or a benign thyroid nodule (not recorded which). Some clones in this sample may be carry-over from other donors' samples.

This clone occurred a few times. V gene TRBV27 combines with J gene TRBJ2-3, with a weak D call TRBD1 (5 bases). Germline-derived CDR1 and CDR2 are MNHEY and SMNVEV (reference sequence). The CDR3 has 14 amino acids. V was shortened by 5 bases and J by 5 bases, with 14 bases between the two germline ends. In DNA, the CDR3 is TGTGCCAGCAGTCAGCGCTCAGGGATAGATACGCAGTATTTT. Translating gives CASSQRSGIDTQYF.

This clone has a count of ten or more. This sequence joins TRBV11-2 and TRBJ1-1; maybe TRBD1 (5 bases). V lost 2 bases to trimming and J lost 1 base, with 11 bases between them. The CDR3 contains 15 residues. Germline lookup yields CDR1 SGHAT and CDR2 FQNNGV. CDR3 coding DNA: TGTGCCAGCAGCTTATCCCCAGGGCCGAACACTGAAGCTTTCTTT. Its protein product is CASSLSPGPNTEAFF.

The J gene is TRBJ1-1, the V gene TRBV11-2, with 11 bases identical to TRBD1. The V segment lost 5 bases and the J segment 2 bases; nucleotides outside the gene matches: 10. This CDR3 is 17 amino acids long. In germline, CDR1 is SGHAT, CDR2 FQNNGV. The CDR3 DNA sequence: TGTGCCAGCAGCCCCTCCTGGGGGACAGGGGGAAACACTGAAGCTTTCTTT. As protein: CASSPSWGTGGNTEAFF.

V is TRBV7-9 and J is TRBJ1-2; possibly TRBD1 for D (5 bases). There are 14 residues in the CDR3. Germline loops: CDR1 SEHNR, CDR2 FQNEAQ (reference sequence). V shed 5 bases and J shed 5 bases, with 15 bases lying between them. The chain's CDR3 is CASSATVRVYGYTF. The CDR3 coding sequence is TGTGCCAGCAGCGCGACAGTAAGGGTGTATGGCTACACCTTC.

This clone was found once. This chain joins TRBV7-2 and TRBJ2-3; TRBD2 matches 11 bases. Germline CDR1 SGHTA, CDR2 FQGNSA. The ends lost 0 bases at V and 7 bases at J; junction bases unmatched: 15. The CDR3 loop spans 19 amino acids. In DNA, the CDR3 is TGTGCCAGCAGCTTAGCGACCGGGACTAGCGGACAATATCCCTATACGCAGTATTTT. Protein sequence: CASSLATGTSGQYPYTQYF.

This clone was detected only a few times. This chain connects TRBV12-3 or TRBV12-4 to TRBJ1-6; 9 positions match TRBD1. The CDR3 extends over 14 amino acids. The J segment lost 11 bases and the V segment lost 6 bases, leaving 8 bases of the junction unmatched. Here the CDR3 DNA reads TGTGCCAGCAGACGGGGACAGGGCGGGACACCCCTCCACTTT. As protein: CASRRGQGGTPLHF.

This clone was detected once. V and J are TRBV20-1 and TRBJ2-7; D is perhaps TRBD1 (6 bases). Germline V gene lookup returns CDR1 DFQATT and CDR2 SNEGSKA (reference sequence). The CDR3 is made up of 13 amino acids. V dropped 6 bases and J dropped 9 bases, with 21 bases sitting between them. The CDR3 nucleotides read TGCAGTGCAACCGGGACAACTATTCGGGGGCAGTACTTC. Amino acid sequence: CSATGTTIRGQYF.

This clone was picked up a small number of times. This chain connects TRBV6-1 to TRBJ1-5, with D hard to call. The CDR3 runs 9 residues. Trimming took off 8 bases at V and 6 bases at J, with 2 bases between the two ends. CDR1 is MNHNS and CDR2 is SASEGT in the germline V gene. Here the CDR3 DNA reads TGTGCCAGCTGTCAGCCCCAGCATTTT. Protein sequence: CASCQPQHF.

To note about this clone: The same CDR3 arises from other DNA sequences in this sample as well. The CDR3 is CASSFGQGTYEQYF. Written as DNA, the CDR3 is TGTGCCAGCAGTTTCGGGCAGGGGACCTACGAGCAGTACTTC. The chain recombines TRBV12-3 or TRBV12-4 with TRBJ2-7, with TRBD1 as a possible D gene (6 bases). The V gene lost 3 bases and the J gene lost 2 bases, with 11 bases spanning the gap. The CDR3 spans 14 residues.

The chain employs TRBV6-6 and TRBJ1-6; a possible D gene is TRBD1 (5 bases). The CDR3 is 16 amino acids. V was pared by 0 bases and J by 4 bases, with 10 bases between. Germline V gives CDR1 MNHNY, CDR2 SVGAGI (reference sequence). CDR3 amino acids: CASSYSTRAYNSPLHF. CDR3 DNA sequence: TGTGCCAGCAGTTACTCGACCAGGGCGTATAATTCACCCCTCCACTTT.

Written as DNA, the CDR3 is TGCGCCAGCTCCGAGGGACAGGGGGCTAAGGCTTTCTTT. This gives the protein CASSEGQGAKAFF. The V gene is TRBV5-1, the J gene TRBJ1-1; TRBD1 aligns across 12 bases. V dropped 7 bases and J dropped 11; count of bases not matched to a gene: 9. The CDR3 consists of 13 residues. Germline V gene lookup returns CDR1 SGHRS and CDR2 YFSETQ. The whole variable domain, filled in from reference TRBV5-1 and TRBJ1-1, reads KAGVTQTPRYLIKTRGQQVTLSCSPISGHRSVSWYQQTPGQGLQFLFEYFSETQRNKGNFPGRFSGRQFSNSRSEMNVSTLELGDSALYLCASSEGQGAKAFFGQGTRLTVV.

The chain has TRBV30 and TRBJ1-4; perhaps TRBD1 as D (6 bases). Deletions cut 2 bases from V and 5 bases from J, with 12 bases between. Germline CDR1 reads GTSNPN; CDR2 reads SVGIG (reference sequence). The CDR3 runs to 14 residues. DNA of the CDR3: TGTGCCTGGAGTACAGGGAGTCCCAATGAAAAACTGTTTTTT. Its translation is CAWSTGSPNEKLFF.

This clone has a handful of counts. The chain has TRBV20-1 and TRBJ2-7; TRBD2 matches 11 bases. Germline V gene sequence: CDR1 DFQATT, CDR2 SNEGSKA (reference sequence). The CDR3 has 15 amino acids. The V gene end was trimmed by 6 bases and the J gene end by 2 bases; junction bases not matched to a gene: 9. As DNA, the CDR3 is TGCAGTGCAACTCTAGCGGGGGGTTCCCCCTACGAGCAGTACTTC. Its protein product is CSATLAGGSPYEQYF.

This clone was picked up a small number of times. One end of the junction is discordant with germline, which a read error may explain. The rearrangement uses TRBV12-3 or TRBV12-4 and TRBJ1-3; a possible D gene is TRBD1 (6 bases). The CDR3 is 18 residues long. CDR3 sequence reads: CTSIGLGGGGQNGNTIYF. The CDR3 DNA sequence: TGTACCAGCATAGGGCTGGGTGGCGGGGGGCAGAATGGAAACACCATATATTTT.

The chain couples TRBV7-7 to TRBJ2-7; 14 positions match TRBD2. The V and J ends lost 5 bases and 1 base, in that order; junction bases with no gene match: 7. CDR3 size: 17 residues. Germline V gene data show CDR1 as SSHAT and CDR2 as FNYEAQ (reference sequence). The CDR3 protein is CASSRPTSGGASYEQYF. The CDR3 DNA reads TGTGCCAGCAGCCGCCCGACTAGCGGGGGGGCTTCCTACGAGCAGTACTTC.

The CDR3 loop is CASSEADRLYGYTF. The CDR3 bases are TGTGCCAGCAGTGAAGCGGACAGGCTATATGGCTACACCTTC. The chain employs TRBV6-1 and TRBJ1-2; 7 positions agree with TRBD1. With V trimmed by 0 bases and J by 5 bases, 3 bases remained unmatched. Germline values: CDR1 MNHNS, CDR2 SASEGT. The CDR3 contains 14 residues.

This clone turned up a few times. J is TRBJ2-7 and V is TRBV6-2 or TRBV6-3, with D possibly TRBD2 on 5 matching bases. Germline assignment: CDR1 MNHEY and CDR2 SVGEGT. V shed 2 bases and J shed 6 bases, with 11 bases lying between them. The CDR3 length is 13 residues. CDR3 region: CASSYAGIGEQYF. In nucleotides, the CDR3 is TGTGCCAGCAGTTACGCCGGGATTGGCGAGCAGTACTTC.

DNA for the CDR3: TGTGCCAGCAGCTGGGAAGAGAGCACTGAAGCTTTCTTT. This translates into CASSWEESTEAFF. V and J are TRBV7-3 and TRBJ1-1; D is unclear. The CDR3 runs 13 residues. Germline CDR1 and CDR2: SGHTA and FQGTGA. Between the trimmed V and J ends, which lost 4 bases and 4 bases, there was a span of 10 bases.

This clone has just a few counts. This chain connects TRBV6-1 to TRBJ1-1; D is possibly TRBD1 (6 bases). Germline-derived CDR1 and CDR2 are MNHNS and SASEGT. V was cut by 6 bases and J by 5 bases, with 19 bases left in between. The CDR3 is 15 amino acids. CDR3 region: CASRLSQGSRTEAFF. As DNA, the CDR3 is TGTGCCAGCAGACTGTCACAGGGAAGCCGGACTGAAGCTTTCTTT.

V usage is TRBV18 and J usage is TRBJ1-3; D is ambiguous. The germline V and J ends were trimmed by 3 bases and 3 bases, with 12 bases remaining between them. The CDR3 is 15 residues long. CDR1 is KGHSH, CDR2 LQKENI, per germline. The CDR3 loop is CASSPTQRDGNTIYF. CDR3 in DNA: TGTGCCAGCTCACCGACACAACGTGATGGAAACACCATATATTTT.

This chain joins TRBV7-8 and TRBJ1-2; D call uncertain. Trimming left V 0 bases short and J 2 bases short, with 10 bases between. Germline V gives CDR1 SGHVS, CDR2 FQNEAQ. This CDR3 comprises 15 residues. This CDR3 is CASSLAGGSNYGYTF. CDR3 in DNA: TGTGCCAGCAGCTTAGCCGGTGGGTCGAACTATGGCTACACCTTC.

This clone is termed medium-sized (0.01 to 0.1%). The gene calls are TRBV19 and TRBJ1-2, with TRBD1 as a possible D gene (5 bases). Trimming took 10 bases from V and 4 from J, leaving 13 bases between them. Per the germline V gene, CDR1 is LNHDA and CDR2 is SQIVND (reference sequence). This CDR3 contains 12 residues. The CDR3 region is CAIGGGSYGYTF. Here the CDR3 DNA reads TGTGCCATTGGGGGAGGAAGCTATGGCTACACCTTC.